This T cell receptor (beta chain) was sequenced in a study of cytomegalovirus exposure and HLA in healthy donors. The PCR was carried out with 60 Vbeta primers and 13 Jbeta primers. TCRdb keeps only in-frame clones here, not all; method: immunoSEQ multiplex PCR. The data show 130,000 or so clones, 75% to 80% seen once. V was cut by 11 bases and J by 1 base, with 14 bases left in between. Germline loops: CDR1 SEHNR, CDR2 FQNEAQ (reference sequence). The CDR3 has 13 amino acids. This clone was found once. The sequenced material came from PBMCs. The clonotype was recovered from a woman in her sixties or seventies in good health and CMV-seronegative. The chain employs TRBV7-9 and TRBJ2-5; D is perhaps TRBD1 (5 bases). CDR3 protein: CAGAAIGQETQYF. Written as DNA, the CDR3 is TGTGCCGGGGCCGCTATTGGCCAAGAGACCCAGTACTTC.